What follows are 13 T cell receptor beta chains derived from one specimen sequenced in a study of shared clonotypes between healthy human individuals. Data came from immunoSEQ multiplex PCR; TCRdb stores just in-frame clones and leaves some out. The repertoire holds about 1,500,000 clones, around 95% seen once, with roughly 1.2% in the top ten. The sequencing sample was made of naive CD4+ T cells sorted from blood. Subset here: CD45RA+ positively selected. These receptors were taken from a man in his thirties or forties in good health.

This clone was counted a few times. The chain's CDR3 is CASSSRDSNQPQHF. In DNA form, the CDR3 reads TGTGCCAGCAGCTCCCGGGACAGCAATCAGCCCCAGCATTTT. This rearrangement joins TRBV7-2 to TRBJ1-5; D may be TRBD1 (5 bases). Looked up from germline, CDR1 is SGHTA and CDR2 is FQGNSA. Trimming took 4 bases from V and 1 from J, leaving 8 bases between them. The CDR3 is made up of 14 amino acids.

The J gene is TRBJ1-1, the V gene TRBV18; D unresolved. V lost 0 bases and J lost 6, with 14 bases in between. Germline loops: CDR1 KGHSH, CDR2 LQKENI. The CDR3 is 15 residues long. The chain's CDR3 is CASSPPGDPVAEAFF. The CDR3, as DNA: TGTGCCAGCTCACCACCTGGGGATCCGGTGGCTGAAGCTTTCTTT. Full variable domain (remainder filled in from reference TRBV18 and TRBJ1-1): NAGVMQNPRHLVRRRGQEARLRCSPMKGHSHVYWYRQLPEEGLKFMVYLQKENIIDESGMPKERFSAEFPKEGPSILRIQQVVRGDSAAYFCASSPPGDPVAEAFFGQGTRLTVV.

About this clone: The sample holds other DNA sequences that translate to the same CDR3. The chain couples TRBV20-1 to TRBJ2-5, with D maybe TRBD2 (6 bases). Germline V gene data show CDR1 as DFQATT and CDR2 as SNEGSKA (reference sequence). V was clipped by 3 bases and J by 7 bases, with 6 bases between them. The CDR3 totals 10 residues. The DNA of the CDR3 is TGCAGTGCTAGGGGAGGGACCCAGTACTTC. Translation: CSARGGTQYF.

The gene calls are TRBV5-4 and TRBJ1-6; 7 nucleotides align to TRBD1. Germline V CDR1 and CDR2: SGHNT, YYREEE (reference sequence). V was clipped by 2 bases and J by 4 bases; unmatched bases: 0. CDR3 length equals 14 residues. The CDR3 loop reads CASSLQGYNSPLHF. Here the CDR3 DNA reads TGTGCCAGCAGCTTACAGGGGTATAATTCACCCCTCCACTTT.

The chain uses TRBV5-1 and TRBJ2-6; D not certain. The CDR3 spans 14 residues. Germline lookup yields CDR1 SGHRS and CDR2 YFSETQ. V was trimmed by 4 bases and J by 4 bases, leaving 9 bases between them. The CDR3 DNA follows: TGCGCCAGCAGCGGAACAGCAGGGGCCAACGTCCTGACTTTC. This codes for CASSGTAGANVLTF.

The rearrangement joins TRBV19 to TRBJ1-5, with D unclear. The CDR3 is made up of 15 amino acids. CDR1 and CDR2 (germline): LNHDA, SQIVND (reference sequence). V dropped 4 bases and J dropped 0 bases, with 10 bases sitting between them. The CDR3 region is CASSRSAYSNQPQHF. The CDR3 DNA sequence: TGTGCCAGTAGTAGGTCCGCGTATAGCAATCAGCCCCAGCATTTT.

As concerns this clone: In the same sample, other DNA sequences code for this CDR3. For the CDR3, the DNA is TGTGCCAGTAGTATAGGGGCGAACACTGAAGCTTTCTTT. Amino acids: CASSIGANTEAFF. The chain joins TRBV19 to TRBJ1-1, with unresolved D. The V gene's germline CDR1 is LNHDA and CDR2 SQIVND (reference sequence). Trimming took off 1 base at V and 1 base at J, with 4 bases between the two ends. The CDR3 totals 13 residues.

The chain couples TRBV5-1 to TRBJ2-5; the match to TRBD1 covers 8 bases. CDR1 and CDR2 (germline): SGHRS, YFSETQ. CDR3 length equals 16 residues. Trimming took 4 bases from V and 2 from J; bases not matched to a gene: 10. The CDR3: CASSAGQGWFQETQYF. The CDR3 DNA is TGCGCCAGCAGCGCTGGACAGGGTTGGTTTCAAGAGACCCAGTACTTC.

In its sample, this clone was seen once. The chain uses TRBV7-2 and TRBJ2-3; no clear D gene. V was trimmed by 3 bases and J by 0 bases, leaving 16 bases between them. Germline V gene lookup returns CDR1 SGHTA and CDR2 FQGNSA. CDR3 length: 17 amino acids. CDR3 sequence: CASSFNRGSWSTDTQYF. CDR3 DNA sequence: TGTGCCAGCAGCTTTAACCGCGGTAGTTGGAGCACAGATACGCAGTATTTT.

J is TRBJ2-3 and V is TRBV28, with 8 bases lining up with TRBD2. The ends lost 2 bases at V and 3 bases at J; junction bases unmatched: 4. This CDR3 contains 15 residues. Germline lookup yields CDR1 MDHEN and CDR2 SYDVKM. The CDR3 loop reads CASSLEGGRTDTQYF. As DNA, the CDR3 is TGTGCCAGCAGTTTAGAGGGCGGGAGGACAGATACGCAGTATTTT.

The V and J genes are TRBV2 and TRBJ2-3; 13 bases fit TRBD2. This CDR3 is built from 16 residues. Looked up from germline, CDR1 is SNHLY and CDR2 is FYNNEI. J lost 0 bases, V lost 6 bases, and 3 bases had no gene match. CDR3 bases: TGTGCCAGCAGATTGACTAGCGGGAGGAGCACAGATACGCAGTATTTT. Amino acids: CASRLTSGRSTDTQYF.

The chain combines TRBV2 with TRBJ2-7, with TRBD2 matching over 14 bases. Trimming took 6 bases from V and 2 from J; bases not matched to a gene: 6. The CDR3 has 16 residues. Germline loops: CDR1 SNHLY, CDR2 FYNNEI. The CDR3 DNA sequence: TGTGCCAGCAGGCCGAGGACTAGCGGGAGGCCCTACGAGCAGTACTTC. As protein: CASRPRTSGRPYEQYF. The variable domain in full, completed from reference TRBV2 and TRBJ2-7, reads EPEVTQTPSHQVTQMGQEVILRCVPISNHLYFYWYRQILGQKVEFLVSFYNNEISEKSEIFDDQFSVERPDGSNFTLKIRSTKLEDSAMYFCASRPRTSGRPYEQYFGPGTRLTVT.

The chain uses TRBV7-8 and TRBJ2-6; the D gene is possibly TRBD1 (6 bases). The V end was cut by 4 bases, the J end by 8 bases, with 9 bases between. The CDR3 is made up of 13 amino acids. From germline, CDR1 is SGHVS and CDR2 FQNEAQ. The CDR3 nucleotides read TGTGCCAGCAGCTCCAGGGACACCAACGTCCTGACTTTC. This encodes CASSSRDTNVLTF.